A single sample gave rise to the 3 T cell receptor beta chains below, sequenced in a study of T cell responses to AZD1222 COVID-19 vaccine. The repertoire was sequenced with immunoSEQ multiplex PCR; TCRdb's copy has only in-frame clones and lacks some. This sample has about 100,000 clones, with 88% found just once. The sequences come from peripheral blood, collected on day 0 of AZD1222 vaccination. The receptors derive from an adult in good health.

The V gene is TRBV29-1, the J gene TRBJ1-2, with 9 bases matching TRBD1. Germline CDR1 reads SQVTM; CDR2 reads ANQGSEA. The length of the CDR3 is 12 residues. The V and J ends lost 8 bases and 4 bases, in that order; junction bases with no gene match: 5. CDR3 amino acids: CSTMGQGYGYTF. CDR3 DNA: TGCAGCACGATGGGACAGGGCTATGGCTACACCTTC.

The chain recombines TRBV4-2 with TRBJ2-1, with no clear D. The CDR3 sequence is 15 residues long. Per germline, CDR1 LGHNA and CDR2 YNFKEQ. The V and J ends lost 1 base and 4 bases respectively, with 11 bases between them. The CDR3 region is CASSQVGQIYNEQFF. The CDR3 nucleotides read TGTGCCAGCAGCCAAGTAGGGCAGATTTACAATGAGCAGTTCTTC.

The chain has TRBV11-3 and TRBJ1-1; TRBD1 is a possible D gene (6 bases). The CDR3 runs 13 residues. The germline CDR1 and CDR2 sequences are SGHNT and YENEEA. V lost 3 bases, J lost 3 bases, and 8 bases lay in between. DNA of the CDR3: TGTGCCAGCAGCTTTTGGACAGACACTGAAGCTTTCTTT. This translates into CASSFWTDTEAFF. Full variable domain (missing parts from reference TRBV11-3 and TRBJ1-1): EAGVVQSPRYKIIEKKQPVAFWCNPISGHNTLYWYLQNLGQGPELLIRYENEEAVDDSQLPKDRFSAERLKGVDSTLKIQPAELGDSAVYLCASSFWTDTEAFFGQGTRLTVV.